The sequence of this TCR beta chain was determined in a study of glioma-infiltrating T cells. Findings of the study overall: Very few CDR3 sequences were shared between tissue and blood.

TCR alpha and beta CDR3 regions were amplified from RNA using iRepertoire nested multiplex PCR. Tissue mRNA or PBMC total RNA, about 90-400 ng, went into one-step reverse transcription and amplification. TCRdb re-derived calls from the multiplex PCR reads in MiXCR, one entry per CDR3 protein. The data show more than 90,000 distinct CDR3 sequences, around 42% seen once. This clonotype occurred a few times. The target antigen is unknown. A much larger clone differs from this one at a single base, so this may be a read error. V dropped 6 bases and J dropped 1 base, with 13 bases sitting between them. Germline values: CDR1 LNHDA, CDR2 SQIVND (reference sequence). The CDR3 sequence is 15 residues long.

The genes are TRBV19 and TRBJ2-1; a weak D match, TRBD1 (6 bases). This receptor was obtained from a human donor with low-grade glioma or glioblastoma, undergoing nonglioma brain surgery, or in good health (not recorded which). Sequenced: glioma tissue, nonneoplastic brain tissue, or PBMCs (not recorded which). CDR3 DNA sequence: TGTGCCAGTAGGAGGGACCAGGGGTCCTACAATGAGCAGTTCTTC. It yields the protein CASRRDQGSYNEQFF.